This TCR beta chain is from a study of blood T cells in healthy people across ages. Study as a whole: For every two T cells, template switching captured about one barcoded beta molecule. Study results and caveats: More naive CD4+ cells and higher diversity were found in long-lived than in aged donors.

The study drew donors from healthy Caucasian individuals in Russia aged roughly 6 to 90. Only a few counts were recorded for this clonotype. Its antigen is unidentified. Primers used in a second PCR of about 7 to 12 cycles were a sample-barcoded 5' primer and a J-beta primer mix. Tags on each cDNA molecule came from a template-switch adaptor with 12 random nucleotides. TCRdb recomputed calls from the 5' RACE reads with MiXCR, one row per CDR3 protein. The repertoire includes roughly 1.5 million distinct CDR3 sequences, 35% to 45% of them detected once, and less than 5% sits in the top ten. CDR1 and CDR2 (germline): SGHKS, YYEKEE (reference sequence). CDR3 length: 16 residues. Trimming removed 5 bases at V and 3 bases at J, with 19 bases between.

The receptor comes from a woman between 18 and 30 years old in good health. J is TRBJ2-3 and V is TRBV5-5; D is possibly TRBD2 (6 bases). The sample taken for sequencing was blood. CDR3 sequence reads: CASSFTGSGRTDTQYF. For the CDR3, the DNA is TGTGCCAGCAGTTTTACAGGTTCTGGGAGGACAGATACGCAGTATTTT.